The T cell receptor (beta chain) described here comes from a study of cytomegalovirus exposure and HLA in healthy donors. Whole-study results and caveats: In a later analysis, first-cohort TCR clusters were found to tend to co-occur in the approximately 120 validation repertoires. Researchers catalogued 150 or so TCR beta chains as cytomegalovirus-associated.

Germline V gene sequence: CDR1 SEHNR, CDR2 FQNEAQ (reference sequence). CDR3 length: 14 amino acids. Trimming removed 2 bases from V and 6 bases from J; junction bases left unmatched: 3. Turning to this clone: What it binds is unknown.

Profiling relied on immunoSEQ multiplex PCR, and the TCRdb table lists in-frame clones only, not all of them. The sample has tens of thousands of clones, 75% to 95% seen once. Sequencing was carried out using PBMCs. V is TRBV7-9 and J is TRBJ2-7; 11 bases fit TRBD1. This TCR was recovered from a woman in her 30s in good health and CMV-seronegative. In nucleotides, the CDR3 is TGTGCCAGCAGCTTATCGGGACAGGGGGGCGAGCAGTACTTC. This gives the protein CASSLSGQGGEQYF.